The clone carrying this T cell receptor (beta chain) was detected a few times. The antigen remains undetermined. People with hyperthyroidism were aged 18 to 65 and newly diagnosed, under 2 months' duration. J gave up 6 bases and V 7 bases, and 6 bases lay outside the gene matches. The CDR3 sequence is 14 residues long. Germline-derived CDR1 and CDR2 are MDHEN and SYDVKM. These data are taken from a study of Graves' ophthalmopathy and Graves' hyperthyroidism. Study results and limitations: Clonotypes were expanded in thyroid at above 0.001 frequency, and most also appeared in blood. The study's model predicted ophthalmopathy progression at over 55% sensitivity and approximately 72% specificity. Ophthalmopathy and stable hyperthyroidism were discriminated by a 13-signature model, with over 85% sensitivity and 70% to 84% specificity.

Transcripts of RNA were the source for amplifying TCR beta CDR3 regions. First-round RT-PCR with HTBI primers preceded a second-round multiplex PCR. TCRdb passed the multiplex PCR reads through MiXCR, listing each CDR3 protein once. This sample has around 520,000 distinct CDR3 sequences, with under 45% found just once. This chain links TRBV28 with TRBJ1-4; 9 bases agree with TRBD1. The material sequenced was peripheral blood or thyroid tissue (not recorded which). The clonotype originates from an adult man with Graves' hyperthyroidism. CDR3 loop: CASIPGQGYEKLFF. DNA for the CDR3: TGTGCCAGCATTCCGGGACAGGGATATGAAAAACTGTTTTTT.